This TCR beta chain was observed in a study of beta chain features in type 1 diabetes. Study-level results: Although PCR might favor shorter templates, it would do so equally in patients and controls. Unsettled here was the matter of whether HLA type influences TCRB rearrangement.

This clone appeared a few times. Antigen specificity is unknown. Of the isolated RNA, all was reverse transcribed, and so the sequenced material was expressed TCRB transcripts. Assay: immunoSEQ multiplex PCR; the TCRdb copy retains only in-frame clones and omits some. This sample yields around 300,000 clones, of which approximately 11% are seen a single time; 0.015% belongs to the top ten. Germline V lookup: CDR1 SGDLS, CDR2 YYNGEE. CDR3 size: 16 residues. V shed 0 bases and J 0 bases; nucleotides not matched to a gene: 2. The sequenced sample was naive CD4+ T cells from blood. This TCR derives from a woman in her thirties in good health. V gene TRBV9 combines with J gene TRBJ2-2; 7 nucleotides line up with TRBD1. Here the CDR3 reads CASSVAGQSNTGELFF. In DNA form, the CDR3 reads TGTGCCAGCAGCGTAGCGGGACAGTCGAACACCGGGGAGCTGTTTTTT.